This TCR beta chain was profiled in a study of shared T cell receptors in the human thymus. Sequenced by immunoSEQ multiplex PCR; TCRdb stores in-frame clones only, minus some. This table holds approximately 490,000 clones, about 80% found once. CDR1 SQVTM and CDR2 ANQGSEA come from the germline V gene. There are 14 residues in the CDR3. V lost 6 bases, J lost 0 bases, and 15 bases lay in between. This same sample was also taken into another study, of human thymus T cells. That source reports: Serving as donors were healthy Finnish infants, each of whom was having open corrective surgery for congenital heart defects. Corrective cardiac operations yielded the resected thymus tissue. Biased V and J segment usage appeared in thymus and peripheral blood.

This TCR was sampled from a boy in the first two years of life with a congenital heart defect. V usage is TRBV29-1 and J usage is TRBJ2-7; a weak D match, TRBD2 (5 bases). The material sequenced was thymocytes. The CDR3 protein is CSVRTTAVSYEQYF. The CDR3 DNA sequence: TGCAGCGTCCGGACCACAGCGGTCTCCTACGAGCAGTACTTC.